Presented here are 13 T cell receptor beta chains from one specimen sequenced in a study of blood T cell repertoires in COVID-19. Clones were read by immunoSEQ multiplex PCR, and TCRdb kept only the in-frame ones, dropping some. Among about 200,000 clones listed, about 88% were seen once. The sample comprised peripheral blood. All receptors derive from a man aged 35-49 years with active or convalescent COVID-19.

The chain recombines TRBV7-8 with TRBJ2-7, with D maybe TRBD1 (6 bases). Between the trimmed V and J ends, which lost 5 bases and 6 bases, there was a span of 8 bases. Per germline, CDR1 SGHVS and CDR2 FQNEAQ. The length of the CDR3 is 11 residues. The CDR3 nucleotides are TGTGCCAGCAGCCAGACAGGCGAGCAGTACTTC. It specifies CASSQTGEQYF. The complete variable domain, with remaining parts taken from reference TRBV7-8 and TRBJ2-7, reads GAGVSQSPRYKVAKRGQDVALRCDPISGHVSLFWYQQALGQGPEFLTYFQNEAQLDKSGLPSDRFFAERPEGSVSTLKIQRTQQEDSAVYLCASSQTGEQYFGPGTRLTVT.

The chain recombines TRBV19 with TRBJ2-7; 8 bases are a match to TRBD1. This CDR3 region has 14 residues. V trimming: 5 bases; J trimming: 4 bases; junction bases outside the gene matches: 7. CDR1 LNHDA and CDR2 SQIVND come from the germline V gene (reference sequence). The CDR3 DNA follows: TGTGCCAGTAGTCAGAGGACAGGGAGTTACGAGCAGTACTTC. It is translated as CASSQRTGSYEQYF.

The rearrangement links TRBV3-1 (or the pseudogene TRBV3-2) to TRBJ2-3; TRBD2 is a possible D gene (6 bases). The V gene's germline CDR1 is LGHDT and CDR2 YNNKEL (reference sequence). This CDR3 has 14 amino acids. Between the trimmed V and J ends, which lost 3 bases and 7 bases, there was a span of 14 bases. CDR3 in amino acids: CASSQRLGGNTQYF. DNA for the CDR3: TGTGCCAGCAGCCAGCGTCTTGGGGGGAATACGCAGTATTTT.

The chain is built from TRBV7-8 and TRBJ2-7; 8 bases map to TRBD2. The CDR3 has 14 residues. The V segment lost 4 bases and the J segment 0 bases; nucleotides outside the gene matches: 2. Germline assignment: CDR1 SGHVS and CDR2 FQNEAQ. The CDR3 is CASSSSGGSYEQYF. Here the CDR3 DNA reads TGTGCCAGCAGCTCCAGCGGGGGCTCCTACGAGCAGTACTTC.

The chain couples TRBV7-9 to TRBJ2-1, with a tentative D call TRBD2 (6 bases). CDR1 and CDR2 (germline): SEHNR, FQNEAQ (reference sequence). The CDR3 runs 17 residues. Trimming shortened V by 4 bases and J by 3 bases, and 19 bases separated the two germline ends. CDR3 nucleotides: TGTGCCAGCAGCTCCCGCGACGGGGAGGCTGTCTACAATGAGCAGTTCTTC. Translating gives CASSSRDGEAVYNEQFF.

The table lists this clone with a count of one. This rearrangement joins TRBV6-5 to TRBJ2-1; the D gene is possibly TRBD1 (6 bases). The V end lost 5 bases, the J end lost 6 bases, and 17 bases lay between the germline ends. The CDR3 sequence is 15 residues long. CDR1 MNHEY and CDR2 SVGAGI come from the germline V gene. The CDR3 loop reads CASSPRDMSGNEQFF. CDR3 bases: TGTGCCAGCAGTCCCCGGGACATGTCAGGCAATGAGCAGTTCTTC.

V and J are TRBV28 and TRBJ2-1, with TRBD2 matching over 12 bases. The ends lost 2 bases at V and 7 bases at J; junction bases unmatched: 9. This CDR3 contains 17 residues. Germline values: CDR1 MDHEN, CDR2 SYDVKM. The CDR3 loop is CASSLRPSGGAWNEQFF. CDR3 nucleotide sequence: TGTGCCAGCAGTTTAAGGCCTAGCGGGGGGGCGTGGAATGAGCAGTTCTTC.

The chain combines TRBV5-1 with TRBJ2-1; 10 positions agree with TRBD2. CDR3 length: 15 residues. The germline CDR1 and CDR2 sequences are SGHRS and YFSETQ. Trimming at V came to 1 base and at J to 7 bases, leaving 5 bases not matched to a gene. DNA of the CDR3: TGCGCCAGCAGCTTGCGGGAGCGGGGGGGGAATGAGCAGTTCTTC. Translating gives CASSLRERGGNEQFF.

The chain is built from TRBV27 and TRBJ2-3; tentative D call: TRBD1 (5 bases). The CDR3 sequence is 15 residues long. Germline CDR1 reads MNHEY; CDR2 reads SMNVEV (reference sequence). V gave up 6 bases and J gave up 3 bases, with 16 bases separating them. The CDR3 bases are TGTGCCAGCAGCTTGAAAGGGGTGCGGACAGATACGCAGTATTTT. Amino acid sequence: CASSLKGVRTDTQYF.

The rearrangement links TRBV7-2 to TRBJ2-3, with D unclear. Germline V gene sequence: CDR1 SGHTA, CDR2 FQGNSA. CDR3 length equals 15 residues. V lost 4 bases, J lost 3 bases, and 14 bases lay in between. The CDR3 nucleotides are TGTGCCAGCAGCTCAGGCCTTTTCAGAACAGATACGCAGTATTTT. The encoded protein is CASSSGLFRTDTQYF. The full variable domain, rest sourced from reference TRBV7-2 and TRBJ2-3, is GAGVSQSPSNKVTEKGKDVELRCDPISGHTALYWYRQSLGQGLEFLIYFQGNSAPDKSGLPSDRFSAERTGGSVSTLTIQRTQQEDSAVYLCASSSGLFRTDTQYFGPGTRLTVL.

This clone was detected once. The chain couples TRBV18 to TRBJ1-1; tentatively, D is TRBD1 (5 bases). V lost 4 bases and J lost 1, with 10 bases in between. CDR1 and CDR2 (germline): KGHSH, LQKENI. The CDR3 contains 14 residues. The CDR3 DNA sequence: TGTGCCAGCTCACTTGGGGCGAGGAACACTGAAGCTTTCTTT. This codes for CASSLGARNTEAFF.

The V call is TRBV29-1, the J call TRBJ1-1, with 10 bases that match TRBD1. Germline CDR1 SQVTM, CDR2 ANQGSEA. J was trimmed by 0 bases and V by 6 bases; bases with no gene match: 4. The CDR3 covers 14 residues. The CDR3 is CSVRTGGLNTEAFF. In DNA form, the CDR3 reads TGCAGCGTCAGGACAGGGGGTCTGAACACTGAAGCTTTCTTT.

This clone was detected a few times. J is TRBJ2-5 and V is TRBV9, with TRBD2 identical over 9 bases. CDR1 is SGDLS, CDR2 YYNGEE, per germline. The CDR3 has 16 residues. V was pared by 4 bases and J by 0 bases, with 7 bases of the junction left unmatched. CDR3 sequence reads: CASSPSAGGDQETQYF. In nucleotides, the CDR3 is TGTGCCAGCAGCCCCTCAGCGGGAGGAGACCAAGAGACCCAGTACTTC.